Listed below are T cell receptor beta chains from one sample, sequenced in a study of cytomegalovirus exposure and HLA in healthy donors. Clones were sequenced by immunoSEQ multiplex PCR, and TCRdb holds only the in-frame ones, with some missing. The sample includes 150,000 to 200,000 clones, around 92% seen only once; the top ten take 4.2%. Source material: PBMCs. These receptors came from a man aged 18-30 years in good health and CMV-seropositive. The CDR3 runs from the conserved cysteine through the conserved F or W. A D gene is named only where the DNA matches it firmly. The listing skips clone size in some rows; elsewhere it reads once, few, many or a size class.

TRBJ2-1 TRBV6-4 TRBD2 NA TGTGCCAGCAGTCCAGTGGGGGGGAGCTCCTACAATGAGCAGTTCTTC CASSPVGGSSYNEQFF
TRBJ2-6 TRBV9 NA NA TGTGCCAGCAGCACGGGGGCTGGGGCCAACGTCCTGACTTTC CASSTGAGANVLTF
TRBJ1-2 TRBV6-5 NA NA TGTGCCAGCAGTTACTCGGCAGGGGTCTATGGCTACACCTTC CASSYSAGVYGYTF
TRBJ1-1 TRBV5-1 NA few TGCGCCAGCAGCTTGGTACAGGGAGAGACTGAAGCTTTCTTT CASSLVQGETEAFF
TRBJ1-1 TRBV5-1 NA NA TGCGCCAGCAGCTTGGATCAGAGGATGAACACTGAAGCTTTCTTT CASSLDQRMNTEAFF
TRBJ2-5 TRBV5-1 TRBD2 NA TGCGCCAGCTTTAGCGGGAGGGCCCAAGAGACCCAGTACTTC CASFSGRAQETQYF
TRBJ1-4 TRBV7-9 NA NA TGTGCCAGCGCACGGGGAGGCGCAACTAATGAAAAACTGTTTTTT CASARGGATNEKLFF
TRBJ2-7 TRBV6-1 TRBD1 once TGTGCCAGCAGTCCTCGGACAGGCTCCTACGAGCAGTACTTC CASSPRTGSYEQYF
TRBJ2-7 TRBV19 TRBD1 once TGTGCCAGTAGAGCCGGTCCCGCCTGGGACAGGGGTATCGACGAGCAGTACTTC CASRAGPAWDRGIDEQYF
TRBJ2-5 TRBV7-9 TRBD2 NA TGTGCCAGCAGCTTTGGACTAGCGGGCAAAGAGACCCAGTACTTC CASSFGLAGKETQYF
TRBJ2-5 TRBV28 TRBD1 NA TGTGCCAGTGGGACAGTCCAAGAGACCCAGTACTTC CASGTVQETQYF
TRBJ1-5 TRBV19 TRBD1 few TGTGCCAGTAAACCCGACAGGGGGAATTCTCAGCCCCAGCATTTT CASKPDRGNSQPQHF
TRBJ1-5 TRBV27 NA NA TGTGCCAGCAGTGGGGGCTTGAGCAATCAGCCCCAGCATTTT CASSGGLSNQPQHF
TRBJ1-1 TRBV6-1 TRBD1 NA TGTGCCAGCAGCGAGGGACAGGGGTTCACTGAAGCTTTCTTT CASSEGQGFTEAFF
TRBJ2-3 TRBV7-2 NA NA TGTGCCAGCAGCTCTTTGGGAGGAGATACGCAGTATTTT CASSSLGGDTQYF
TRBJ2-5 TRBV19 TRBD2 NA TGTGCCAGTAGTATAGCTCCTCCGGGACTAGTACAAGAGACCCAGTACTTC CASSIAPPGLVQETQYF
TRBJ2-5 TRBV7-2 NA NA TGTGCCAGCAGCCCCAGCTATACGAGGGGGGAGACCCAGTACTTC CASSPSYTRGETQYF
TRBJ2-2 TRBV9 TRBD2 NA TGTGCCAGCAGCATCCGGGAGGGCGGGAGCGACGGGGAGCTGTTTTTT CASSIREGGSDGELFF
TRBJ1-1 TRBV27 NA NA TGTGCCAGCAGTCCTGACCCCGGGATAAAAGGGCCTGAAGCTTTCTTT CASSPDPGIKGPEAFF
TRBJ2-7 TRBV5-1 NA once TGCGCCAGCAGCTCTACTAAGGACCTAAACCGGGACTACGAGCAGTACTTC CASSSTKDLNRDYEQYF
TRBJ2-3 TRBV2 TRBD1 NA TGTGCCAGCAACAGGGGGAGCGCAGATACGCAGTATTTT CASNRGSADTQYF
TRBJ2-2 TRBV12-5 NA NA TGTGCTAGTGGTTTCGACAGTTCCCCCGGGGAGCTGTTTTTT CASGFDSSPGELFF
TRBJ2-1 TRBV7-7 TRBD2 NA TGTGCTAGCAGCCCTAGCGGGGAATCCTACAATGAGCAGTTCTTC CASSPSGESYNEQFF
TRBJ2-7 TRBV10-3 TRBD1 NA TGTGCCATCAGCGAGGGACAGGGGCCCTACGAGCAGTACTTC CAISEGQGPYEQYF
TRBJ2-6 TRBV27 NA NA TGTGCCAGCAGCCTTACAGCGGCCAACGTCCTGACTTTC CASSLTAANVLTF
TRBJ2-7 TRBV2 NA few TGTGCCAGCAGTGAACTTACCTACGAGCAGTACTTC CASSELTYEQYF
TRBJ1-5 TRBV4-2 TRBD1 NA TGTGCCAGCAGCCAAGCGGACAGGGAAGGTCAGCCCCAGCATTTT CASSQADREGQPQHF
TRBJ1-1 TRBV6-1 TRBD1 NA TGTGCCAGCAGTCACAGGGGGCTGAACACTGAAGCTTTCTTT CASSHRGLNTEAFF
TRBJ2-7 TRBV11-2 NA NA TGTGCCAGCAGCTTATATCAGGGCTCCTACGAGCAGTACTTC CASSLYQGSYEQYF
TRBJ2-1 TRBV7-8 NA NA TGTGCCAGCAGCCCGCGGAGAGGCTCCTACAATGAGCAGTTCTTC CASSPRRGSYNEQFF
TRBJ1-3 TRBV28 NA NA TGTGCCAGCAGTTTGGGCGATGGAAACACCATATATTTT CASSLGDGNTIYF
TRBJ1-2 TRBV5-6 NA NA TGTGCCAGCAGCTTTGGGCAGTCACTCTATGGCTACACCTTC CASSFGQSLYGYTF
TRBJ1-1 TRBV27 TRBD1 once TGTGCCAGCAGTTTAAGACAGGGCTATGAAGCTTTCTTT CASSLRQGYEAFF
TRBJ2-1 TRBV7-3 TRBD2 few TGTGCCAGCAGCATTACCGGGACTACCAATGAGCAGTTCTTC CASSITGTTNEQFF